This passage covers 17 T cell receptor beta chains from one sample sequenced in a study of human T cells and chemical hapten exposure. TCRdb redid the calling of the RACE reads with MiXCR, one entry per CDR3 protein. The data hold roughly 180,000 distinct CDR3 sequences, with approximately 20% observed a single time. Regarding time point: patch test 1, 2 weeks after DPC sensitization. Treatment described: therapeutic diphenylcyclopropenone sensitization with weekly scalp DPC. The sequencing used whole blood, collected in connection with sensitization to the hapten diphenylcyclopropenone (DPC). These receptors originate from a woman aged 45 to 65 with alopecia areata. Some clones in this sample may be carry-over from other donors' samples.

This clonotype was observed a handful of times. The rearrangement joins TRBV9 to TRBJ1-1, with unresolved D. Germline loops: CDR1 SGDLS, CDR2 YYNGEE. V was cut by 4 bases and J by 5 bases, with 12 bases left in between. This CDR3 contains 13 residues. Here the CDR3 reads CASSSRPGTEAFF. DNA of the CDR3: TGTGCCAGCAGCTCCCGACCGGGGACTGAAGCTTTCTTT.

In this sample, this clonotype turned up a few times. The genes are TRBV29-1 and TRBJ2-6; D call uncertain. Germline CDR1 and CDR2: SQVTM and ANQGSEA. The CDR3 extends over 13 amino acids. V dropped 8 bases and J dropped 0 bases, with 8 bases sitting between them. CDR3 sequence reads: CSFTTSGANVLTF. The CDR3 DNA is TGCAGCTTCACGACCTCTGGGGCCAACGTCCTGACTTTC.

This clonotype was picked up a small number of times. The rearrangement uses TRBV20-1 and TRBJ1-6; D gene uncertain. The germline CDR1 and CDR2 sequences are DFQATT and SNEGSKA (reference sequence). The germline V and J ends were trimmed by 1 base and 7 bases, with 14 bases remaining between them. The CDR3 is 15 amino acids. The CDR3 loop is CSARATRGENSPLHF. The CDR3 DNA is TGCAGTGCTAGAGCCACACGGGGAGAAAATTCACCCCTCCACTTT.

The V call is TRBV7-9, the J call TRBJ1-1, with D possibly matching TRBD1 (5 bases). The CDR3 loop spans 13 amino acids. Trimming took 6 bases from V and 3 from J, leaving 11 bases between them. Germline-derived CDR1 and CDR2 are SEHNR and FQNEAQ (reference sequence). DNA of the CDR3: TGTGCCAGCAGGGGACGGACGTACACTGAAGCTTTCTTT. Translating gives CASRGRTYTEAFF.

The rearrangement joins TRBV12-3 or TRBV12-4 to TRBJ2-7; D may be TRBD1 (6 bases). CDR3 length equals 15 residues. V lost 0 bases and J lost 2, with 11 bases in between. CDR3 loop: CASSLATGFTYEQYF. The DNA of the CDR3 is TGTGCCAGCAGTTTAGCAACAGGGTTTACCTACGAGCAGTACTTC.

V gene TRBV18 combines with J gene TRBJ1-3; D ambiguous. Trimming took off 3 bases at V and 0 bases at J, with 9 bases between the two ends. Germline V gene sequence: CDR1 KGHSH, CDR2 LQKENI. There are 15 residues in the CDR3. CDR3 coding DNA: TGTGCCAGCTCACCGTTAGGGAACTCTGGAAACACCATATATTTT. The encoded protein is CASSPLGNSGNTIYF.

The chain combines TRBV6-2 or TRBV6-3 with TRBJ1-6; a weak D match, TRBD1 (6 bases). The CDR3 loop spans 15 amino acids. Germline loops: CDR1 MNHEY, CDR2 SVGEGT. V dropped 5 bases and J dropped 3 bases, with 11 bases sitting between them. CDR3 sequence: CASSDTGIYNSPLHF. CDR3 in DNA: TGTGCCAGCAGTGACACAGGGATCTATAATTCACCCCTCCACTTT.

Turning to this clonotype: One end of the junction does not line up with germline, which may come from a read error. The chain links TRBV5-1 to TRBJ1-1; 9 positions match TRBD1. The CDR3 covers 15 residues. The V gene's germline CDR1 is SGHRS and CDR2 YFSETQ. This CDR3 reads CASRLDRGLNTEAFF. CDR3 in DNA: TGCGCCAGCAGATTGGACAGGGGACTTAACACTGAAGCTTTCTTT.

This clonotype was recorded at least ten times. The rearrangement uses TRBV25-1 and TRBJ1-3; 7 bases are shared with TRBD1. J gave up 4 bases and V 4 bases, and 7 bases lay outside the gene matches. From germline, CDR1 is MGHDK and CDR2 SYGVNS. The CDR3 is 15 amino acids. Here the CDR3 reads CASSADRVGGNTIYF. The CDR3 region has the DNA TGTGCCAGCAGTGCTGACAGGGTAGGGGGAAACACCATATATTTT.

The rearrangement uses TRBV7-6 and TRBJ2-7; TRBD1 is a possible D gene (6 bases). This CDR3 has 13 residues. The V end lost 2 bases, the J end lost 4 bases, and 9 bases lay between the germline ends. Germline CDR1 and CDR2: SGHVS and FNYEAQ. The CDR3 region has the DNA TGTGCCAGCAGCTTAAATCAGGGGTACGAGCAGTACTTC. This translates into CASSLNQGYEQYF. Supplemented by reference TRBV7-6 and TRBJ2-7, the full variable domain reads GAGVSQSPRYKVTKRGQDVALRCDPISGHVSLYWYRQALGQGPEFLTYFNYEAQQDKSGLPNDRFSAERPEGSISTLTIQRTEQRDSAMYRCASSLNQGYEQYFGPGTRLTVT.

This clonotype was seen only a few times. This chain uses TRBV11-2 with TRBJ2-5, with D unresolved. From germline, CDR1 is SGHAT and CDR2 FQNNGV. The CDR3 has 14 amino acids. The ends were cut back, 1 base at V and 5 bases at J, with 11 bases in the middle. This CDR3 reads CASSLGSVTETQYF. CDR3 DNA: TGTGCCAGCAGCTTAGGGTCGGTAACCGAGACCCAGTACTTC.

This clonotype was seen a few times. The V call is TRBV29-1, the J call TRBJ2-6; a possible D gene is TRBD1 (5 bases). Trimming took off 4 bases at V and 3 bases at J, with 13 bases between the two ends. The CDR3 has 15 amino acids. Germline-derived CDR1 and CDR2 are SQVTM and ANQGSEA. Here the CDR3 DNA reads TGCAGCGTTGGAGTCAGGGTGCTTGGGGCCAACGTCCTGACTTTC. It translates to CSVGVRVLGANVLTF.

This clonotype was counted at least ten times. The chain recombines TRBV9 with TRBJ2-6, with D maybe TRBD1 (5 bases). CDR3 length: 16 residues. Germline V gene sequence: CDR1 SGDLS, CDR2 YYNGEE. Trimming took 0 bases from V and 4 from J, leaving 11 bases between them. The CDR3 region has the DNA TGTGCCAGCAGCGTAGCAAGGGGATACGGGGCCAACGTCCTGACTTTC. Its protein is CASSVARGYGANVLTF.

This clonotype has just a few counts. The chain has TRBV6-6 and TRBJ2-7; D call uncertain. Germline lookup yields CDR1 MNHNY and CDR2 SVGAGI (reference sequence). CDR3 length: 12 amino acids. V gave up 5 bases and J gave up 4 bases, with 9 bases separating them. For the CDR3, the DNA is TGTGCCAGCAGTCTCGACAAGTACGAGCAGTACTTC. Translation: CASSLDKYEQYF.

V gene TRBV5-1 combines with J gene TRBJ2-5, with D unclear. The germline V and J ends were trimmed by 9 bases and 1 base, with 19 bases remaining between them. This CDR3 is 15 amino acids long. Germline lookup yields CDR1 SGHRS and CDR2 YFSETQ. The CDR3 loop is CAIPAGRTSQETQYF. In DNA, the CDR3 is TGCGCCATCCCCGCTGGCAGGACCTCCCAAGAGACCCAGTACTTC. Filled out from reference TRBV5-1 and TRBJ2-5, the complete variable domain reads KAGVTQTPRYLIKTRGQQVTLSCSPISGHRSVSWYQQTPGQGLQFLFEYFSETQRNKGNFPGRFSGRQFSNSRSEMNVSTLELGDSALYLCAIPAGRTSQETQYFGPGTRLLVL.

This clonotype was recorded a few times. The rearrangement links TRBV5-1 to TRBJ1-6; 7 nucleotides agree with TRBD1. Germline loops: CDR1 SGHRS, CDR2 YFSETQ. CDR3 length: 15 amino acids. V lost 2 bases and J lost 7; bases outside the gene matches: 6. The CDR3 sequence is CASSFRGGANSPLHF. The DNA of the CDR3 is TGCGCCAGCAGCTTCAGGGGGGGGGCAAATTCACCCCTCCACTTT. The full variable domain, completed using reference TRBV5-1 and TRBJ1-6, is KAGVTQTPRYLIKTRGQQVTLSCSPISGHRSVSWYQQTPGQGLQFLFEYFSETQRNKGNFPGRFSGRQFSNSRSEMNVSTLELGDSALYLCASSFRGGANSPLHFGNGTRLTVT.

The rearrangement links TRBV5-1 to TRBJ2-5, with D perhaps being TRBD1 or TRBD2 (5 bases each). V lost 2 bases, J lost 1 base, and 9 bases lay in between. The CDR3 contains 14 residues. Germline assignment: CDR1 SGHRS and CDR2 YFSETQ. Written as DNA, the CDR3 is TGCGCCAGCAGCTTTGGGGGAATCCAAGAGACCCAGTACTTC. This sequence encodes CASSFGGIQETQYF. Full variable domain (rest looked up from reference TRBV5-1 and TRBJ2-5): KAGVTQTPRYLIKTRGQQVTLSCSPISGHRSVSWYQQTPGQGLQFLFEYFSETQRNKGNFPGRFSGRQFSNSRSEMNVSTLELGDSALYLCASSFGGIQETQYFGPGTRLLVL.